This TCR beta chain originates from a study of Graves' ophthalmopathy and Graves' hyperthyroidism. The CDR3 covers 14 residues. V lost 2 bases, J lost 4 bases, and 11 bases lay in between. The germline CDR1 and CDR2 sequences are DFQATT and SNEGSKA (reference sequence). The count of this clonotype is one. Amplified material comprised TCR beta CDR3 regions derived from RNA transcripts. First-round RT-PCR used HTBI primers; second-round multiplex PCR followed. TCRdb re-called the multiplex PCR reads with MiXCR, one entry per CDR3 protein. The profile shows about 740,000 distinct CDR3 sequences, 40% of them singletons. For donors with ophthalmopathy, the disease showed moderate-to-severe activity, reached CAS ≥3 and NOSPECS ≥4, and had lasted under 3 months. Among the exclusions were patients with other autoimmune diseases, uncontrolled infections, pregnancy or lactation.

Sequenced material: peripheral blood. The clonotype originates from an adult man with Graves' ophthalmopathy. The rearrangement joins TRBV20-1 to TRBJ2-2; tentatively, D is TRBD1 (5 bases). The CDR3 DNA is TGCAGTGCTAGACAAACAGGACCCACCGGGGAGCTGTTTTTT. It specifies CSARQTGPTGELFF.